Listed below are T cell receptor beta chains from one sample, sequenced in a study of shared clonotypes between healthy human individuals. Profiling relied on immunoSEQ multiplex PCR, and the TCRdb table lists in-frame clones only, not all of them. The top ten hold 0.37% of the sample, which has about 2.3 million clones, 85% to 95% seen once. The sample taken for sequencing was naive CD4+ T cells from PBMCs. All receptors derive from a man younger than 35 in good health. Some clones in this sample may be carry-over from other donors' samples. The CDR3 runs from the conserved cysteine through the conserved F or W. The order of the fields is V gene, J gene, clone size, D gene, CDR3 DNA, CDR3 protein. A D gene is named only where the DNA matches it firmly. Size tells how often a clone was seen (once, few, many) or the class of an expanded clone, and some rows leave it out.

v_gene: TRBV28; j_gene: TRBJ2-6; abundance: NA; d_gene: TRBD2; CDR3nt: TGTGCCAGCACTGGGACTAGCGGAAGGGGGGCCAACGTCCTGACTTTC; CDR3aa: CASTGTSGRGANVLTF
v_gene: TRBV5-1; j_gene: TRBJ2-3; abundance: NA; d_gene: TRBD1; CDR3nt: TGCGCCAGCAGCATAGGGGGCGCAGATACGCAGTATTTT; CDR3aa: CASSIGGADTQYF
v_gene: TRBV6-1; j_gene: TRBJ2-2; abundance: NA; d_gene: NA; CDR3nt: TGTGCCAGCAGTGAGCAGTTCGCGAACACCGGGGAGCTGTTTTTT; CDR3aa: CASSEQFANTGELFF
v_gene: TRBV28; j_gene: TRBJ2-2; abundance: NA; d_gene: TRBD2; CDR3nt: TGTGCCAGCAGTCCCTCCCGGCCGGGAGGGAGCACCGGGGAGCTGTTTTTT; CDR3aa: CASSPSRPGGSTGELFF
v_gene: TRBV6-1; j_gene: TRBJ2-7; abundance: NA; d_gene: TRBD1; CDR3nt: TGTGCCAGCAGTGTAGGGGACAGGGGCTACGAGCAGTACTTC; CDR3aa: CASSVGDRGYEQYF
v_gene: TRBV25-1; j_gene: TRBJ2-5; abundance: NA; d_gene: NA; CDR3nt: TGTGCCAGCAGCGAGGAGACCCGCCCCGGGACCCAGTACTTC; CDR3aa: CASSEETRPGTQYF
v_gene: TRBV5-1; j_gene: TRBJ1-5; abundance: once; d_gene: TRBD1; CDR3nt: TGCGCCAGCAGCCCGGGAACAGGGGCTCGGCAGCCCCAGCATTTT; CDR3aa: CASSPGTGARQPQHF
v_gene: TRBV28; j_gene: TRBJ1-1; abundance: NA; d_gene: NA; CDR3nt: TGTGCCAGCAGAGCCGGGACAACGAACACTGAAGCTTTCTTT; CDR3aa: CASRAGTTNTEAFF
v_gene: TRBV30; j_gene: TRBJ1-6; abundance: NA; d_gene: NA; CDR3nt: TGTGCCTGGAGTGTAACGCGGAGCTCCTATAATTCACCCCTCCACTTT; CDR3aa: CAWSVTRSSYNSPLHF
v_gene: TRBV28; j_gene: TRBJ2-7; abundance: NA; d_gene: NA; CDR3nt: TGTGCCGCCGGGACATCTAAAACCTACGAGCAGTACTTC; CDR3aa: CAAGTSKTYEQYF
v_gene: TRBV5-1; j_gene: TRBJ2-3; abundance: NA; d_gene: TRBD2; CDR3nt: TGCGCCAGCACCCCCCGCGGGAGGAGCGACACAGATACGCAGTATTTT; CDR3aa: CASTPRGRSDTDTQYF
v_gene: TRBV5-8; j_gene: TRBJ2-3; abundance: once; d_gene: NA; CDR3nt: TGTGCCAGCACCCGAGGTCGAGATACGCAGTATTTT; CDR3aa: CASTRGRDTQYF
v_gene: TRBV2; j_gene: TRBJ2-7; abundance: once; d_gene: TRBD2; CDR3nt: TGTGCCACCAAGCGGGGGGGCGAGCAGTACTTC; CDR3aa: CATKRGGEQYF
v_gene: TRBV4-1; j_gene: TRBJ1-1; abundance: NA; d_gene: NA; CDR3nt: TGCGCCAGCAGCCTCCTGGGAACGACAGGAGGCCAAGCTTTCTTT; CDR3aa: CASSLLGTTGGQAFF
v_gene: TRBV25-1; j_gene: TRBJ2-3; abundance: NA; d_gene: NA; CDR3nt: TGTGCCAGCAGTGATAGCGGTCGCACAGATACGCAGTATTTT; CDR3aa: CASSDSGRTDTQYF
v_gene: TRBV7-9; j_gene: TRBJ2-1; abundance: NA; d_gene: NA; CDR3nt: TGTGCCAGCAGGATAACGCGTGGGGCGGCTTACAATGAGCAGTTCTTC; CDR3aa: CASRITRGAAYNEQFF
v_gene: TRBV6-4; j_gene: TRBJ2-1; abundance: once; d_gene: NA; CDR3nt: TGTGCCAGCAGCGCAGGGTCAATCCAATACAATGAGCAGTTCTTC; CDR3aa: CASSAGSIQYNEQFF
v_gene: TRBV6-9; j_gene: TRBJ1-4; abundance: NA; d_gene: NA; CDR3nt: TGTGCCAGCAGTTATTTCGGTAGGGGTGGAAAACTGTTTTTT; CDR3aa: CASSYFGRGGKLFF
v_gene: TRBV10-3; j_gene: TRBJ1-4; abundance: few; d_gene: NA; CDR3nt: TGTGCCATCAGTGAGCGTTTTGGGGGTGAAAAACTGTTTTTT; CDR3aa: CAISERFGGEKLFF
v_gene: TRBV2; j_gene: TRBJ1-4; abundance: NA; d_gene: NA; CDR3nt: TGTGCCAGCAGTGGGTTGTTTGATGGAAAGAATGAAAAACTGTTTTTT; CDR3aa: CASSGLFDGKNEKLFF
v_gene: TRBV15; j_gene: TRBJ2-5; abundance: NA; d_gene: TRBD2; CDR3nt: TGTGCCACCAGGAAAAGACTAGCGGGAGAAGAGACCCAGTACTTC; CDR3aa: CATRKRLAGEETQYF
v_gene: TRBV5-1; j_gene: TRBJ1-1; abundance: once; d_gene: NA; CDR3nt: TGCGCCAGCAGCTTGGGGCCTCATGGGAACACTGAAGCTTTCTTT; CDR3aa: CASSLGPHGNTEAFF
v_gene: TRBV10-3; j_gene: TRBJ1-2; abundance: once; d_gene: NA; CDR3nt: TGTGCCATCAGTGAGTCTACGGATGGGAACTATGGCTACACCTTC; CDR3aa: CAISESTDGNYGYTF
v_gene: TRBV28; j_gene: TRBJ1-2; abundance: NA; d_gene: NA; CDR3nt: TGTGCCAGCAGCTCCACCAGACAGCCGAGCTATGGCTACACCTTC; CDR3aa: CASSSTRQPSYGYTF
v_gene: TRBV2; j_gene: TRBJ1-4; abundance: once; d_gene: TRBD1; CDR3nt: TGTGCCAGCAGGCAGGGGGCGTCTAATGAAAAACTGTTTTTT; CDR3aa: CASRQGASNEKLFF
v_gene: TRBV4-1; j_gene: TRBJ1-5; abundance: once; d_gene: NA; CDR3nt: TGCGCCAGCAGCCGAGAATGGGGTAATCAGCCCCAGCATTTT; CDR3aa: CASSREWGNQPQHF
v_gene: TRBV11-3; j_gene: TRBJ2-1; abundance: once; d_gene: TRBD1; CDR3nt: TGTGCCAGCAGCTTGACAGGGTACAATGAGCAGTTCTTC; CDR3aa: CASSLTGYNEQFF
v_gene: TRBV2; j_gene: TRBJ1-3; abundance: NA; d_gene: TRBD1; CDR3nt: TGTGCCAGCAGCGCCCTCCAGACAGGGACTGGAAACACCATATATTTT; CDR3aa: CASSALQTGTGNTIYF
v_gene: TRBV7-2; j_gene: TRBJ2-1; abundance: NA; d_gene: NA; CDR3nt: TGTGCCAGCAGCAGGCACAATGAGCAGTTCTTC; CDR3aa: CASSRHNEQFF
v_gene: TRBV19; j_gene: TRBJ1-5; abundance: NA; d_gene: NA; CDR3nt: TGTGCCAGTAGTATATATGAGGGGATCAATCAGCCCCAGCATTTT; CDR3aa: CASSIYEGINQPQHF
v_gene: TRBV5-1; j_gene: TRBJ2-3; abundance: NA; d_gene: NA; CDR3nt: TGCGCCAGCAGCTTGTTGGACACTAGCACAGATACGCAGTATTTT; CDR3aa: CASSLLDTSTDTQYF
v_gene: TRBV7-2; j_gene: TRBJ1-2; abundance: NA; d_gene: NA; CDR3nt: TGTGCCAGCAGCTTAGGATCAGTCCAGCTCTATGGCTACACCTTC; CDR3aa: CASSLGSVQLYGYTF
v_gene: TRBV5-1; j_gene: TRBJ2-2; abundance: NA; d_gene: TRBD2; CDR3nt: TGCGCCAGCAGCTTTTCTAGCGGCGAGAACACCGGGGAGCTGTTTTTT; CDR3aa: CASSFSSGENTGELFF
v_gene: TRBV5-4; j_gene: TRBJ1-3; abundance: NA; d_gene: TRBD1; CDR3nt: TGTGCCAGCAGCAAAGGACAGGTTCACTCTGGAAACACCATATATTTT; CDR3aa: CASSKGQVHSGNTIYF
v_gene: TRBV5-1; j_gene: TRBJ2-1; abundance: NA; d_gene: NA; CDR3nt: TGCGCCAGCAGCTTGGCGACTGGCCTCGATGAGCAGTTCTTC; CDR3aa: CASSLATGLDEQFF
v_gene: TRBV11-2; j_gene: TRBJ1-2; abundance: NA; d_gene: NA; CDR3nt: TGTGCCAGCAGCTTTGAGGGGAGCTATGGCTACACCTTC; CDR3aa: CASSFEGSYGYTF
v_gene: TRBV6-1; j_gene: TRBJ2-3; abundance: NA; d_gene: NA; CDR3nt: TGTGCCAGCAGTGAATACGGGGGGCAAAGAAATACGCAGTATTTT; CDR3aa: CASSEYGGQRNTQYF
v_gene: TRBV28; j_gene: TRBJ1-2; abundance: NA; d_gene: NA; CDR3nt: TGTGCCAGCACCGTCTGGGCCTCTACCTATGGCTACACCTTC; CDR3aa: CASTVWASTYGYTF
v_gene: TRBV11-2; j_gene: TRBJ2-7; abundance: NA; d_gene: NA; CDR3nt: TGTGCCAGCAGCTTTGGAGATCTGCTGCGGTACTTC; CDR3aa: CASSFGDLLRYF
v_gene: TRBV18; j_gene: TRBJ1-2; abundance: NA; d_gene: TRBD1; CDR3nt: TGTGCCAGCTCACCACTAGGCACCGGGACAGGCAATAACTATGGCTACACCTTC; CDR3aa: CASSPLGTGTGNNYGYTF